This T cell receptor beta chain comes out of a study of shared clonotypes between healthy human individuals. Study-level background: Samples came from a couple of female and a few male donors aged 18 to 49.

The donor cohort consisted entirely of Caucasian adults residing in Nashville, Tennessee. Every subset's genomic DNA went evenly onto several immunoSEQ plates. The assay was immunoSEQ multiplex PCR, and TCRdb's table has in-frame clones only and misses some. The sample carries about 470,000 clones, around 79% recorded once. This CDR3 is 15 amino acids long. V was shortened by 3 bases and J by 4 bases, with 16 bases between the two germline ends. CDR1 and CDR2 (germline): SGHTS, YDEGEE. The TCR originated in a woman in her thirties or forties in good health. Some clones in this sample may be carry-over from other donors' samples. Source material: PBMCs. The chain uses TRBV5-8 and TRBJ1-2; D uncertain. The CDR3, as DNA: TGTGCCAGCAGCTCGAACGTGTTTGGTGCCTATGGCTACACCTTC. Translation gives CASSSNVFGAYGYTF.